This is a list of T cell receptor beta chains from one sample in a study of cytomegalovirus exposure and HLA in healthy donors. The protocol was immunoSEQ multiplex PCR, while the TCRdb copy is restricted to in-frame clones and leaves out a portion. This table holds approximately 65,000 clones, roughly 95% found once. Source material: PBMCs. The receptors originated from a man aged 18-30 years in good health and CMV-seronegative. Each CDR3 is given with its conserved first and last residue. Fields, in order: CDR3 protein, D gene, V gene. A D gene is named only where the DNA matches it firmly.

CASSLGQYTEAFF | . | TRBV7-8
CASSDLREVGYTF | . | TRBV2
CASSFGDFTDTQYF | . | TRBV27
CASSQTGRGGTEAFF | . | TRBV6-5
CASSHPGHSTDTIYF | . | TRBV4-1
CASSVGVAGGSGELFF | TRBD2 | TRBV9
CASSTTGDPYYNSPLHF | TRBD1 | TRBV7-9
CASSWTGDISGANVLTF | TRBD1 | TRBV5-4
CASSSDREAGELFF | TRBD1 | TRBV7-9
CASSRTGGFRDNYGYTF | TRBD1 | TRBV11-2
CASSPEDREEPQHF | TRBD1 | TRBV9
CASSLSGGMNTEAFF | . | TRBV11-3
CASSLSPGLLYNEQFF | . | TRBV4-2
CASSSKRQGDTEAFF | TRBD1 | TRBV13
CASSQQGQGYQPQHF | TRBD1 | TRBV4-1
CASSQTGTGVEDEQYF | TRBD1 | TRBV28
CASSSGQGLNTEAFF | TRBD1 | TRBV5-1
CASSPPGENTEAFF | . | TRBV28
CASSHGQGSEKLFF | TRBD1 | TRBV4-1
CASSIQGAYSNQPQHF | TRBD1 | TRBV19